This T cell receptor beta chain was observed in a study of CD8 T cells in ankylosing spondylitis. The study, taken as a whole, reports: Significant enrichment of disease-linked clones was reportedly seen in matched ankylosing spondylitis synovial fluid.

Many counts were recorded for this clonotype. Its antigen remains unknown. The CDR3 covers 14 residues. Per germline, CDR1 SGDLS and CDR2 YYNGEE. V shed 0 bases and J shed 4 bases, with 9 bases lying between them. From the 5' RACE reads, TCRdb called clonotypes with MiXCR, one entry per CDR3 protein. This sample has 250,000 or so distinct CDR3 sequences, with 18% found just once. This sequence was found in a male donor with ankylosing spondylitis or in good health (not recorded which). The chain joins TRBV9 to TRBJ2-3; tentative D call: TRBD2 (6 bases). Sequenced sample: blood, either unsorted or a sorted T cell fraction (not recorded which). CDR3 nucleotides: TGTGCCAGCAGCGTAGGGTTAGCGGCAGATACGCAGTATTTT. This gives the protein CASSVGLAADTQYF.